These 26 T cell receptor beta chains originate from one sample sequenced in a study of shared clonotypes between healthy human individuals. The protocol was immunoSEQ multiplex PCR, while the TCRdb copy is restricted to in-frame clones and leaves out a portion. The sample has roughly 2.5 million clones; around 94% are singletons. The sample was naive CD4+ T cells sorted from blood. Documented subset: CD45RA+ positively selected. The receptors shown here come from a man aged 18-30 years in good health.

V and J are TRBV10-1 and TRBJ2-3; D may be TRBD2 (5 bases). The V end was cut by 3 bases, the J end by 6 bases, with 19 bases between. Germline V gives CDR1 WNHNN, CDR2 SYGVQD (reference sequence). The CDR3 consists of 16 residues. The CDR3, as DNA: TGCGCCAGCAGTGAACTAGAGGGCAGGTCCATCGATACGCAGTATTTT. Protein sequence: CASSELEGRSIDTQYF.

The chain links TRBV5-1 to TRBJ2-7; D tentatively fits TRBD1 or TRBD2 (5 bases each). The V and J ends lost 3 bases and 1 base respectively, with 11 bases between them. CDR3 size: 14 residues. Germline CDR1 is SGHRS and CDR2 is YFSETQ. The CDR3 DNA follows: TGCGCCAGCAGCTCCGGGGACCATTCCTACGAGCAGTACTTC. As protein: CASSSGDHSYEQYF.

Notes on this clone: This same CDR3 is encoded by further DNA sequences in the sample. This sequence joins TRBV2 and TRBJ1-1, with D possibly TRBD1 on 5 matching bases. The germline V gene encodes CDR1 SNHLY and CDR2 FYNNEI. Deletions cut 5 bases from V and 4 bases from J, with 14 bases between. CDR3 size: 14 residues. The CDR3, as DNA: TGTGCCAGCAGTCGCCGCGGTCAGGGCACTGAAGCTTTCTTT. Encoded protein: CASSRRGQGTEAFF.

The table lists this clone with a count of one. The chain recombines TRBV18 with TRBJ1-1, with 8 bases that match TRBD1. CDR3 size: 14 residues. Trimming took 5 bases from V and 1 from J; bases not matched to a gene: 3. Germline CDR1 is KGHSH and CDR2 is LQKENI. The CDR3 DNA sequence: TGTGCCAGCTCATTACAGGGGGGGAACACTGAAGCTTTCTTT. Translating it yields CASSLQGGNTEAFF.

The J gene is TRBJ1-4, the V gene TRBV5-8; perhaps TRBD1 as D (5 bases). The CDR3 is 17 residues long. The germline V gene encodes CDR1 SGHTS and CDR2 YDEGEE. V was clipped by 4 bases and J by 2 bases, with 18 bases between them. The CDR3: CASSVARTGPTNEKLFF. The CDR3 DNA follows: TGTGCCAGCAGCGTGGCTCGGACGGGGCCCACTAATGAAAAACTGTTTTTT.

The chain has TRBV27 and TRBJ1-6, with D tentatively TRBD1 (6 bases). Trimming removed 6 bases from V and 8 bases from J, with 11 bases in between. The CDR3 totals 13 residues. The V gene's germline CDR1 is MNHEY and CDR2 SMNVEV (reference sequence). CDR3: CASRLGGYSPLHF. CDR3 DNA: TGTGCCAGCAGACTAGGGGGTTATTCACCCCTCCACTTT.

This clone has just one count. The DNA for the CDR3 is TGTGCCAGCTCACCACAATCCGGGCAAGGCTACACCTTC. It specifies CASSPQSGQGYTF. The chain links TRBV18 to TRBJ1-2; D gene unclear. V was clipped by 1 base and J by 8 bases, with 11 bases between them. The germline V gene encodes CDR1 KGHSH and CDR2 LQKENI. This CDR3 spans 13 amino acids.

The V and J genes are TRBV5-1 and TRBJ2-3; 7 bases fit TRBD1. This CDR3 has 15 residues. With V trimmed by 3 bases and J by 5 bases, 9 bases remained unmatched. Per the germline V gene, CDR1 is SGHRS and CDR2 is YFSETQ. The DNA of the CDR3 is TGCGCCAGCAGCTCCGGCGGACACAGGGGAGATACGCAGTATTTT. Translating it yields CASSSGGHRGDTQYF.

V and J are TRBV10-3 and TRBJ2-2, with D perhaps TRBD2 (5 bases). The germline gives CDR1 ENHRY, CDR2 SYGVKD. Trimming cost V 5 bases and J 5 bases, with 15 bases left between them. CDR3 length: 15 amino acids. CDR3 loop: CAISLDGVKTGELFF. The CDR3 DNA sequence: TGTGCCATCAGTTTAGACGGGGTGAAAACCGGGGAGCTGTTTTTT.

This sequence joins TRBV5-4 and TRBJ2-7; D gene ambiguous. Germline V gives CDR1 SGHNT, CDR2 YYREEE (reference sequence). This CDR3 region has 15 residues. V was cut by 2 bases and J by 2 bases, with 14 bases left in between. The CDR3 DNA is TGTGCCAGCAGCTTTGCCATTTCGATGACCTACGAGCAGTACTTC. Translating gives CASSFAISMTYEQYF. Filled out from reference TRBV5-4 and TRBJ2-7, the complete variable domain reads ETGVTQSPTHLIKTRGQQVTLRCSSQSGHNTVSWYQQALGQGPQFIFQYYREEENGRGNFPPRFSGLQFPNYSSELNVNALELDDSALYLCASSFAISMTYEQYFGPGTRLTVT.

The chain carries TRBV5-1 and TRBJ1-4; D unclear. V lost 4 bases and J 7 bases, leaving 11 bases between the germline ends. This CDR3 has 13 amino acids. Germline loops: CDR1 SGHRS, CDR2 YFSETQ. CDR3 in amino acids: CASSPGSGEKLFF. In nucleotides, the CDR3 is TGCGCCAGCAGCCCGGGGAGCGGTGAAAAACTGTTTTTT.

With respect to this clone: One end of the junction varies from germline; a read error may be responsible. This chain uses TRBV5-1 with TRBJ2-3, with 7 bases aligning to TRBD1. This CDR3 spans 13 amino acids. Per the germline V gene, CDR1 is SGHRS and CDR2 is YFSETQ. The CDR3 DNA is TGCGCCAGCACCTTGACAGGGTCAGATACGCAGTATTTT. As protein: CASTLTGSDTQYF.

The chain joins TRBV30 to TRBJ1-2; 7 positions agree with TRBD1. V was pared by 3 bases and J by 4 bases, with 8 bases of the junction left unmatched. Germline-derived CDR1 and CDR2 are GTSNPN and SVGIG (reference sequence). This CDR3 is built from 14 residues. The CDR3 is CAWRILGTVYGYTF. The CDR3, as DNA: TGTGCCTGGAGAATATTAGGGACAGTCTATGGCTACACCTTC. Full variable domain (rest looked up from reference TRBV30 and TRBJ1-2): SQTIHQWPATLVQPVGSPLSLECTVEGTSNPNLYWYRQAAGRGLQLLFYSVGIGQISSEVPQNLSASRPQDRQFILSSKKLLLSDSGFYLCAWRILGTVYGYTFGSGTRLTVV.

For this clone: Distinct nucleotide sequences in the sample also encode this CDR3. The chain recombines TRBV11-2 with TRBJ1-1; 9 bases align to TRBD1. Unmatched junction bases numbered 3, after V lost 5 bases and J lost 2 bases. The V gene's germline CDR1 is SGHAT and CDR2 FQNNGV. The CDR3 totals 14 residues. This CDR3 reads CASSKTGGNTEAFF. The CDR3 DNA sequence: TGTGCCAGCAGCAAGACAGGGGGAAACACTGAAGCTTTCTTT.

This clone showed up just once. The chain is built from TRBV6-1 and TRBJ2-1; 14 bases are shared with TRBD2. Germline CDR1 MNHNS, CDR2 SASEGT. The CDR3 runs to 15 residues. V shed 6 bases, J shed 8 bases, and the junction held 6 bases outside the gene matches. The CDR3 spells CASRGGLAGADEQFF. The CDR3 coding sequence is TGTGCCAGCAGAGGGGGACTAGCGGGAGCCGATGAGCAGTTCTTC.

The V and J genes are TRBV2 and TRBJ2-3; TRBD2 matches 7 bases. Germline V CDR1 and CDR2: SNHLY, FYNNEI. V lost 6 bases, J lost 6 bases, and 3 bases stayed unmatched. The CDR3 spans 12 residues. The CDR3 nucleotides are TGTGCCAGCAGGCACGGGGGGGATACGCAGTATTTT. It yields the protein CASRHGGDTQYF. Based on the CDR3 plus reference TRBV2 and TRBJ2-3, the full variable domain is EPEVTQTPSHQVTQMGQEVILRCVPISNHLYFYWYRQILGQKVEFLVSFYNNEISEKSEIFDDQFSVERPDGSNFTLKIRSTKLEDSAMYFCASRHGGDTQYFGPGTRLTVL.

V gene TRBV6-4 combines with J gene TRBJ2-1; D call uncertain. Germline lookup yields CDR1 MRHNA and CDR2 SNTAGT. The CDR3 consists of 16 residues. V lost 10 bases and J 0 bases, leaving 19 bases between the germline ends. In DNA, the CDR3 is TGTGCCAAGCCCAAGGAAGCCCTTAGCTCCTACAATGAGCAGTTCTTC. It specifies CAKPKEALSSYNEQFF.

V usage is TRBV5-1 and J usage is TRBJ1-2, with D possibly matching TRBD1 (5 bases). Germline lookup yields CDR1 SGHRS and CDR2 YFSETQ. Trimming removed 0 bases from V and 3 bases from J, with 9 bases in between. This CDR3 region has 14 residues. This chain's CDR3 is CASSLGGRDYGYTF. In DNA form, the CDR3 reads TGCGCCAGCAGCTTGGGCGGCAGGGACTATGGCTACACCTTC.

The chain couples TRBV6-5 to TRBJ1-2, with a weak D call TRBD1 (5 bases). V dropped 6 bases and J dropped 7 bases, with 15 bases sitting between them. The CDR3 runs 13 residues. The V gene's germline CDR1 is MNHEY and CDR2 SVGAGI. The CDR3: CASSKGKRSGYTF. In nucleotides, the CDR3 is TGTGCCAGCAGCAAGGGGAAGCGGAGTGGCTACACCTTC.

The chain is built from TRBV28 and TRBJ2-7; TRBD1 matches 9 bases. V lost 6 bases and J lost 1; bases outside the gene matches: 7. CDR1 MDHEN and CDR2 SYDVKM come from the germline V gene. The CDR3 has 15 residues. This CDR3 is CASRTTGTGSYEQYF. As DNA, the CDR3 is TGTGCCAGCAGGACGACAGGGACAGGGTCCTACGAGCAGTACTTC.

This clone was counted only a few times. This chain uses TRBV5-6 with TRBJ1-2, with TRBD1 matching 9 bases. With V trimmed by 2 bases and J by 2 bases, 7 bases remained unmatched. The CDR3 runs 16 residues. Germline-derived CDR1 and CDR2 are SGHDT and YYEEEE. CDR3 nucleotides: TGTGCCAGCAGCTTCCGTCTTGGACAGGGGAACTATGGCTACACCTTC. It translates to CASSFRLGQGNYGYTF.

V usage is TRBV6-1 and J usage is TRBJ2-5; D perhaps matches TRBD1 (6 bases). Between the trimmed V and J ends, which lost 7 bases and 3 bases, there was a span of 12 bases. The CDR3 loop spans 13 amino acids. The germline V gene has CDR1 MNHNS and CDR2 SASEGT. The chain's CDR3 is CASIRQVKETQYF. The CDR3 DNA reads TGTGCCAGCATTCGACAGGTGAAAGAGACCCAGTACTTC.

The chain couples TRBV2 to TRBJ1-5; D gene unclear. Germline assignment: CDR1 SNHLY and CDR2 FYNNEI. Trimming took 7 bases from V and 0 from J, leaving 13 bases between them. CDR3 length: 15 amino acids. The DNA of the CDR3 is TGTGCCAGCAACGTCCAGGCCCGTAGCAATCAGCCCCAGCATTTT. Protein product: CASNVQARSNQPQHF.

The rearrangement links TRBV7-9 to TRBJ2-7, with a weak D call TRBD1 (5 bases). The germline CDR1 and CDR2 sequences are SEHNR and FQNEAQ (reference sequence). This CDR3 has 13 amino acids. In nucleotides, the CDR3 is TGTGCGACGCTCCGGGCAGGGCCATACGAGCAGTACTTC. Translated: CATLRAGPYEQYF.

This clone has a single count. The chain uses TRBV6-5 and TRBJ1-2, with TRBD1 matching over 8 bases. The CDR3 loop spans 15 amino acids. V shed 5 bases and J 2 bases; nucleotides not matched to a gene: 7. Germline V gene sequence: CDR1 MNHEY, CDR2 SVGAGI. The CDR3 spells CASSVQGALNYGYTF. The CDR3 DNA sequence: TGTGCCAGCAGTGTCCAGGGGGCTCTCAACTATGGCTACACCTTC.

The rearrangement links TRBV18 to TRBJ2-1; tentatively, D is TRBD2 (6 bases). The CDR3 has 14 amino acids. V lost 0 bases and J lost 10, with 13 bases in between. Looked up from germline, CDR1 is KGHSH and CDR2 is LQKENI. Written as DNA, the CDR3 is TGTGCCAGCTCACCACCCGCTAGCGAGGGCGAGCAGTTCTTC. Amino acids: CASSPPASEGEQFF.